The sequence of this TCR beta chain was determined in a study of shared clonotypes between healthy human individuals. The CDR3 is 15 residues long. Germline V CDR1 and CDR2: SGHNT, YYREEE (reference sequence). V dropped 0 bases and J dropped 4; count of bases not matched to a gene: 7. The assay was carried out at the deep level. In the source study's methods: Filtering of immunoSEQ junctional sequences could not match full-length read filtering. Sequencing used immunoSEQ multiplex PCR; TCRdb keeps in-frame clones, though not all of them. The V and J calls and clone size were taken over from that table, and D and trimming were inferred from the DNA. The table lists roughly 530,000 clones, about 96% of them singletons. Those who donated, Caucasian adults without exception, all lived in Nashville, Tennessee. CD45RA+ naive and CD45RA-negative memory subsets were separated from CD4+ cells.

V gene TRBV5-4 combines with J gene TRBJ2-7; 7 bases align to TRBD2. The receptor comes from a woman between 25 and 40 years old in good health. The specimen sequenced was naive CD4+ T cells sorted from blood. The subset was: CD45RA+ positively selected. CDR3 in DNA: TGTGCCAGCAGCTTGGCCGGACTAGAGGTATACGAGCAGTACTTC. This encodes CASSLAGLEVYEQYF.